This passage covers 3 T cell receptor beta chains from one sample sequenced in a study of T-cell reconstitution after alpha-beta-depleted transplantation in children. The library targeted TCRbeta and was prepared with unique molecular identifiers. TCRdb re-called the PCR reads with MiXCR, one entry per CDR3 protein. Altogether 200,000 to 250,000 distinct CDR3 sequences are present, approximately 9% being singletons, with the ten largest covering over 5%. Sequences were derived from PBMCs from the stem cell graft donor, sampled from the stem cell graft. These receptors came from a human donor who donated a stem cell graft to a child with acute lymphoblastic leukemia.

Many counts were recorded for this clonotype. V usage is TRBV9 and J usage is TRBJ2-3; 15 positions agree with TRBD2. The V gene's germline CDR1 is SGDLS and CDR2 YYNGEE. The ends lost 3 bases at V and 3 bases at J; junction bases unmatched: 5. The CDR3 covers 17 residues. CDR3 amino acids: CASSGTSGGASTDTQYF. DNA for the CDR3: TGTGCCAGCAGCGGGACTAGCGGGGGGGCCTCAACAGATACGCAGTATTTT.

This clonotype was seen only a few times. The J gene is TRBJ2-7, the V gene TRBV6-5; a weak D match, TRBD2 (6 bases). V lost 0 bases and J 5 bases, leaving 14 bases between the germline ends. Germline CDR1 reads MNHEY; CDR2 reads SVGAGI. The CDR3 sequence is 15 residues long. CDR3 residues: CASSYSGQGGHEQYF. CDR3 bases: TGTGCCAGCAGTTACTCGGGTCAGGGAGGCCACGAGCAGTACTTC.

This clonotype was picked up many times. In nucleotides, the CDR3 is TGCGCCAGCAGCCAAGATACGGGAGGGAGCGAGCAGTACTTC. Its protein is CASSQDTGGSEQYF. The chain combines TRBV4-3 with TRBJ2-7; 8 nucleotides align to TRBD2. Per germline, CDR1 LGHNA and CDR2 YSLEER. V dropped 0 bases and J dropped 6; count of bases not matched to a gene: 4. The CDR3 sequence is 14 residues long.